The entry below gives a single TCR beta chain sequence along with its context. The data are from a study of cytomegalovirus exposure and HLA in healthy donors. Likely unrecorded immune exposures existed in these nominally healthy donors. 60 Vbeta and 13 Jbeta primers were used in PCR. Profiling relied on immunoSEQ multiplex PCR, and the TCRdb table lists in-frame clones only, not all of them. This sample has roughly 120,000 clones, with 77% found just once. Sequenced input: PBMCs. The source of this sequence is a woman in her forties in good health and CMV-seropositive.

CDR3 protein: CASSSGGATDTQYF. CDR3 bases: TGCGCCAGCAGCTCAGGGGGCGCAACAGATACGCAGTATTTT. The J gene is TRBJ2-3, the V gene TRBV5-1; 8 bases align to TRBD1. The CDR3 runs to 14 residues. With 3 bases clipped from V and 3 bases from J, the junction kept 3 bases outside the gene matches. CDR1 and CDR2 from the germline V gene are SGHRS and YFSETQ.